This T cell receptor (beta chain) was recorded in a study of T cell responses to AZD1222 COVID-19 vaccine. Trimming cost V 4 bases and J 0 bases, with 13 bases left between them. Germline CDR1 GTSNPN, CDR2 SVGIG (reference sequence). The length of the CDR3 is 16 residues. Libraries were prepared by immunoSEQ multiplex PCR; TCRdb keeps only in-frame clonotypes and omits some of them. The sample has roughly 100,000 clones; about 88% are singletons. The V and J genes are TRBV30 and TRBJ2-6; D call uncertain. The sequencing here drew on peripheral blood, taken 28 days after the second AZD1222 dose. This TCR was recovered from an adult who received the AZD1222 COVID-19 vaccine. The CDR3 DNA follows: TGTGCCTGGACGGCCCAAATGCCCTCTGGGGCCAACGTCCTGACTTTC. It translates to CAWTAQMPSGANVLTF.